Below, 21 T cell receptor beta chains from the same sample are listed, as sequenced in a study of blood T cell repertoires in COVID-19. Sequencing used immunoSEQ multiplex PCR; TCRdb keeps in-frame clones, though not all of them. The top ten clones hold 20% of a sample with about 190,000 clones, roughly 80% of them seen once. Sequencing was carried out using peripheral blood. These receptors came from a human donor in a cohort sampled during active COVID-19.

The chain uses TRBV5-6 and TRBJ1-5; D gene unclear. The CDR3 runs 14 residues. Deletions cut 0 bases from V and 3 bases from J, with 7 bases between. Germline V gene lookup returns CDR1 SGHDT and CDR2 YYEEEE. Written as DNA, the CDR3 is TGTGCCAGCAGCTTGGGGCAAACCAATCAGCCCCAGCATTTT. It is translated as CASSLGQTNQPQHF.

The chain carries TRBV6-2 or TRBV6-3 and TRBJ2-5; TRBD1 aligns across 8 bases. The CDR3 is 14 amino acids. Trimming at V came to 4 bases and at J to 5 bases, leaving 6 bases not matched to a gene. The germline gives CDR1 MNHEY, CDR2 SVGEGT. The CDR3 DNA is TGTGCCAGCAGTTGGGGACAGGTTGGGGAGACCCAGTACTTC. This sequence encodes CASSWGQVGETQYF.

J is TRBJ2-2 and V is TRBV24-1; 8 bases line up with TRBD2. Unmatched junction bases numbered 4, after V lost 5 bases and J lost 6 bases. The germline V gene has CDR1 KGHDR and CDR2 SFDVKD. The CDR3 has 14 residues. Written as DNA, the CDR3 is TGTGCCACCAGTGGTCGGGGGGGTCCCGGGGAGCTGTTTTTT. Translating it yields CATSGRGGPGELFF.

The rearrangement links TRBV2 to TRBJ2-5; D is unresolved. The CDR3 is 14 amino acids. The germline V gene has CDR1 SNHLY and CDR2 FYNNEI. Trimming shortened V by 8 bases and J by 4 bases, and 17 bases separated the two germline ends. The CDR3: CASGKIRPGETQYF. CDR3 coding DNA: TGTGCCAGCGGAAAGATTAGGCCGGGAGAGACCCAGTACTTC.

The chain carries TRBV18 and TRBJ2-2, with D hard to call. The V end was cut by 2 bases, the J end by 6 bases, with 7 bases between. The CDR3 contains 13 residues. Per germline, CDR1 KGHSH and CDR2 LQKENI. The DNA of the CDR3 is TGTGCCAGCTCACCAGACTCGGCCGGGGAGCTGTTTTTT. This gives the protein CASSPDSAGELFF.

This clone was detected only a few times. This chain links TRBV5-1 with TRBJ1-2, with D maybe TRBD1 (5 bases). This CDR3 contains 14 residues. Looked up from germline, CDR1 is SGHRS and CDR2 is YFSETQ. Between the trimmed V and J ends, which lost 6 bases and 4 bases, there was a span of 16 bases. The CDR3 loop reads CASTERPGSYGYTF. The CDR3 DNA reads TGCGCCAGCACCGAGAGGCCAGGGTCCTATGGCTACACCTTC.

CDR3 residues: CASSMGQYHTEAFF. The CDR3 nucleotides are TGTGCCAGTAGTATGGGACAGTACCACACTGAAGCTTTCTTT. V is TRBV19 and J is TRBJ1-1; 7 nucleotides line up with TRBD1. CDR3 length: 14 amino acids. Per the germline V gene, CDR1 is LNHDA and CDR2 is SQIVND (reference sequence). J gave up 3 bases and V 3 bases, and 4 bases lay outside the gene matches.

This chain connects TRBV7-2 to TRBJ2-5; 10 positions match TRBD2. The CDR3 covers 16 residues. The junction had 9 bases not matched to a gene; V was cut back by 3 bases and J by 5 bases. The V gene's germline CDR1 is SGHTA and CDR2 FQGNSA. CDR3 coding DNA: TGTGCCAGCAGCTTCCCACAAGCGGGAGGGCCGGAGACCCAGTACTTC. Residues: CASSFPQAGGPETQYF.

The chain's CDR3 is CASSSGTPGANVLTF. CDR3 nucleotides: TGTGCCAGCAGCTCCGGGACACCTGGGGCCAACGTCCTGACTTTC. This chain connects TRBV11-2 to TRBJ2-6; maybe TRBD1 (6 bases). The ends were cut back, 4 bases at V and 2 bases at J, with 9 bases in the middle. Germline CDR1 reads SGHAT; CDR2 reads FQNNGV. The CDR3 is 15 amino acids.

The rearrangement joins TRBV9 to TRBJ2-5; the match to TRBD2 covers 7 bases. This CDR3 has 15 residues. The ends lost 4 bases at V and 4 bases at J; junction bases unmatched: 10. Germline V gene sequence: CDR1 SGDLS, CDR2 YYNGEE. The CDR3 DNA reads TGTGCCAGCAGCCCCCGGTGGGGGAGGGGAGAGACCCAGTACTTC. This codes for CASSPRWGRGETQYF. The variable domain in full, completed from reference TRBV9 and TRBJ2-5, reads DSGVTQTPKHLITATGQRVTLRCSPRSGDLSVYWYQQSLDQGLQFLIQYYNGEERAKGNILERFSAQQFPDLHSELNLSSLELGDSALYFCASSPRWGRGETQYFGPGTRLLVL.

The chain uses TRBV14 and TRBJ1-1; no clear D gene. Looked up from germline, CDR1 is SGHDN and CDR2 is FVKESK. The CDR3 extends over 13 amino acids. Trimming shortened V by 4 bases and J by 0 bases, and 6 bases separated the two germline ends. DNA of the CDR3: TGTGCCAGCAGCCCCTCTCTGAACACTGAAGCTTTCTTT. Its protein product is CASSPSLNTEAFF.

The chain links TRBV27 to TRBJ1-2, with 9 bases aligning to TRBD1. CDR1 is MNHEY and CDR2 is SMNVEV in the germline V gene (reference sequence). The CDR3 spans 17 residues. The V and J ends lost 3 bases and 3 bases, in that order; junction bases with no gene match: 11. CDR3 coding DNA: TGTGCCAGCAGTTTGAAGGCACAGGGGGCCTATCACTATGGCTACACCTTC. Translated, it gives CASSLKAQGAYHYGYTF.

This sequence joins TRBV6-5 and TRBJ1-2; TRBD1 matches 10 bases. V was pared by 6 bases and J by 5 bases, with 6 bases of the junction left unmatched. Looked up from germline, CDR1 is MNHEY and CDR2 is SVGAGI. This CDR3 contains 14 residues. CDR3 in amino acids: CASRAPGQGYGYTF. CDR3 DNA: TGTGCCAGCAGGGCACCGGGACAGGGGTATGGCTACACCTTC.

The chain couples TRBV18 to TRBJ2-5, with TRBD2 as a possible D gene (6 bases). Germline V CDR1 and CDR2: KGHSH, LQKENI. V lost 4 bases and J 2 bases, leaving 11 bases between the germline ends. CDR3 size: 14 residues. CDR3 sequence (DNA): TGTGCCAGCTCACTTCCCGGGAGACAAGAGACCCAGTACTTC. Encoded protein: CASSLPGRQETQYF.

The genes are TRBV24-1 and TRBJ1-6; possibly TRBD1 for D (6 bases). V lost 0 bases to trimming and J lost 5 bases, with 13 bases between them. CDR1 and CDR2 (germline): KGHDR, SFDVKD. This CDR3 is built from 17 residues. In nucleotides, the CDR3 is TGTGCCACCAGTGATTTGCAGGGGCAGGGAAATAATTCACCCCTCCACTTT. This encodes CATSDLQGQGNNSPLHF.

The rearrangement joins TRBV5-1 to TRBJ1-1; no reliable D call. The CDR3 runs 15 residues. Trimming stripped 7 bases from V and 5 bases from J, with 21 bases between. Germline CDR1 is SGHRS and CDR2 is YFSETQ. The CDR3 region is CASALLGAPETEAFF. DNA for the CDR3: TGCGCCAGCGCCCTACTCGGAGCACCAGAGACTGAAGCTTTCTTT.

The V call is TRBV3-1 (or the pseudogene TRBV3-2), the J call TRBJ2-1, with TRBD2 identical over 14 bases. Trimming removed 3 bases from V and 12 bases from J; junction bases left unmatched: 10. The CDR3 contains 16 residues. The germline V gene encodes CDR1 LGHDT and CDR2 YNNKEL (reference sequence). This chain's CDR3 is CASSHGTSGSRGGQFF. The CDR3 DNA sequence: TGTGCCAGCAGCCACGGGACTAGCGGGAGTAGGGGCGGGCAGTTCTTC.

This clone has just one count. J is TRBJ1-3 and V is TRBV29-1, with D perhaps TRBD1 (6 bases). Germline loops: CDR1 SQVTM, CDR2 ANQGSEA. The CDR3 is 14 amino acids. V was cut by 7 bases and J by 1 base, with 14 bases left in between. The CDR3 loop reads CSAHRDPSGNTIYF. The CDR3 bases are TGCAGCGCACACAGGGACCCTTCTGGAAACACCATATATTTT.

The chain uses TRBV19 and TRBJ2-1; 10 bases agree with TRBD2. This CDR3 is 15 amino acids long. J lost 5 bases, V lost 5 bases, and 6 bases had no gene match. The germline V gene encodes CDR1 LNHDA and CDR2 SQIVND (reference sequence). The chain's CDR3 is CASSPLAGTNNEQFF. For the CDR3, the DNA is TGTGCCAGTAGTCCACTAGCGGGAACCAACAATGAGCAGTTCTTC.

This clone was seen only a few times. The gene calls are TRBV28 and TRBJ2-7; TRBD2 matches 10 bases. The CDR3 is 15 amino acids. V shed 6 bases, J shed 6 bases, and the junction held 11 bases outside the gene matches. The germline gives CDR1 MDHEN, CDR2 SYDVKM. CDR3 nucleotides: TGTGCCAGCAGCCTTGGGGGAGCGGGAGGGGGCGAGCAGTACTTC. Protein: CASSLGGAGGGEQYF.

This sequence joins TRBV30 and TRBJ1-1; D gene uncertain. Germline values: CDR1 GTSNPN, CDR2 SVGIG (reference sequence). This CDR3 comprises 13 residues. V lost 2 bases and J 0 bases, leaving 7 bases between the germline ends. The chain's CDR3 is CAWSLQVNTEAFF. The CDR3 nucleotides read TGTGCCTGGAGTCTTCAGGTGAACACTGAAGCTTTCTTT.